These T cell receptor beta chains were read from a single sample in a study of CD8+ T cells in alopecia areata. Measured with immunoSEQ multiplex PCR; TCRdb has only the in-frame clones, and not every one. Among about 140,000 clones listed, approximately 86% were seen once. The sequenced sample was CD8+ T cells sorted from blood, obtained at week 4, from a patient treated with tofacitinib. These receptor sequences come from a human donor with alopecia areata. The conserved cysteine and the conserved F or W are not part of the CDR3 here.

v_gene	j_gene	CDR3aa
TRBV7-8	TRBJ1-5	ASSPFQGPSQPQH
TRBV29-1	TRBJ2-7	SGRTPASYEQY
TRBV7-9	TRBJ2-7	ASSLPTGREDYEQY
TRBV29-1	TRBJ2-7	SVRGQGFYEQY
TRBV6-5	TRBJ2-7	ASSRRLAENYEQY
TRBV5-6	TRBJ1-1	ASSPGTGDTEAF
TRBV30	TRBJ2-5	AWSGAETQY
TRBV2	TRBJ1-5	ASSGTDSNQPQH
TRBV5-4	TRBJ1-2	ASSLEQGTNGPPYT
TRBV27	TRBJ2-7	ASSLPGQGEEQY
TRBV5-6	TRBJ1-1	ASSPGRSTEAF
TRBV5-4	TRBJ2-5	ASSLALDKVTQY
TRBV6-5	TRBJ2-7	ASSTGAYEQY
TRBV2	TRBJ2-2	ASIKGSGTGELF
TRBV4-2	TRBJ2-7	ASSQEGAGAYEQY
TRBV4-1	TRBJ2-7	ASSPKDLDSTYEQY
TRBV19	TRBJ1-1	ASSLQGVGTEAF
TRBV27	TRBJ2-1	ASSLSLAGGNEQF